A single sample is the source of the 20 T cell receptor beta chains below, sequenced in a study of T cells in Graves' hyperthyroidism and ophthalmopathy. Amplification targeted TCR beta CDR3 regions from RNA transcripts. The HTBI set primed first-round TCR CDR3 RT-PCR. TCRdb re-derived calls from the multiplex PCR reads in MiXCR, one entry per CDR3 protein. The sample holds a few hundred thousand distinct CDR3 sequences; around 15% are singletons and the top ten take 30%. The sequenced sample consisted of blood. All receptors come from a woman aged 50 to 60 with Graves' hyperthyroidism that later progressed to Graves' ophthalmopathy.

CDR3 coding DNA: TGTGCCAGCTCACTTACGGATGTGGGGTATGAAAAACTGTTTTTT. As protein: CASSLTDVGYEKLFF. The chain couples TRBV6-2 or TRBV6-3 to TRBJ1-4; D is ambiguous. V dropped 8 bases and J dropped 6 bases, with 19 bases sitting between them. Germline V lookup: CDR1 MNHEY, CDR2 SVGEGT. There are 15 residues in the CDR3.

There are many counts of this clonotype. The rearrangement joins TRBV10-3 to TRBJ2-1; 8 nucleotides line up with TRBD1. CDR3 length equals 12 residues. Germline values: CDR1 ENHRY, CDR2 SYGVKD. Trimming at V came to 8 bases and at J to 7 bases, leaving 4 bases not matched to a gene. The CDR3 DNA reads as TGTGCCATCGGGGGACAGGCGAATGAGCAGTTCTTC. Protein sequence: CAIGGQANEQFF.

The table lists this clonotype with many counts. The chain uses TRBV12-3 or TRBV12-4 and TRBJ2-5; D might be TRBD1 or TRBD2, each matching 7 bases. CDR3 length equals 14 residues. With 4 bases removed from V and 10 bases from J, the gap between germline ends came to 19 bases. This CDR3 reads CASSSPGGGMVQYF. As DNA, the CDR3 is TGTGCCAGCAGTTCCCCAGGGGGGGGGATGGTCCAGTACTTC.

This clonotype has a count of ten or more. The chain recombines TRBV6-2 or TRBV6-3 with TRBJ2-1; maybe TRBD2 (6 bases). Trimming cost V 1 base and J 10 bases, with 14 bases left between them. This CDR3 has 14 amino acids. In germline, CDR1 is MNHEY, CDR2 SVGEGT. CDR3 sequence reads: CASSYYGGVGEQFF. The CDR3 nucleotides are TGTGCCAGCAGTTACTACGGGGGAGTAGGGGAGCAGTTCTTC.

This clonotype was observed at least ten times. The chain joins TRBV6-1 to TRBJ1-2; the D is unclear. This CDR3 is built from 12 residues. CDR1 and CDR2 from the germline V gene are MNHNS and SASEGT. Trimming stripped 8 bases from V and 0 bases from J, with 7 bases between. In DNA, the CDR3 is TGTGCCAGCGGGTTTGCTAACTATGGCTACACCTTC. It encodes CASGFANYGYTF.

This clonotype was found many times. The V gene is TRBV12-5, the J gene TRBJ2-1; possible D gene TRBD2, 6 bases. The V end was cut by 1 base, the J end by 8 bases, with 12 bases between. CDR3 size: 14 residues. CDR1 and CDR2 from the germline V gene are LGHNT and FRNRAP. For the CDR3, the DNA is TGTGCTAGTGGTTTGGCACGTGGAGGGTATGAGCAGTTCTTC. It codes for CASGLARGGYEQFF.

The V gene is TRBV7-2, the J gene TRBJ2-1; 12 bases map to TRBD2. The CDR3 spans 14 residues. Trimming at V came to 9 bases and at J to 8 bases, leaving 8 bases not matched to a gene. CDR1 and CDR2 from the germline V gene are SGHTA and FQGNSA. The CDR3 sequence is CARDPSGRADEQFF. The CDR3, as DNA: TGTGCCAGAGACCCTAGCGGGAGGGCGGATGAGCAGTTCTTC.

The CDR3 sequence: CSEGSTDTQYF. DNA for the CDR3: TGCAGTGAGGGCAGCACAGATACGCAGTATTTT. The rearrangement uses TRBV20-1 and TRBJ2-3; D ambiguous. The CDR3 is 11 amino acids. CDR1 DFQATT and CDR2 SNEGSKA come from the germline V gene (reference sequence). Trimming removed 7 bases from V and 0 bases from J, with 5 bases in between.

V gene TRBV29-1 combines with J gene TRBJ2-6, with D uncertain. V lost 2 bases to trimming and J lost 0 bases, with 5 bases between them. Per the germline V gene, CDR1 is SQVTM and CDR2 is ANQGSEA. This CDR3 contains 14 residues. In DNA form, the CDR3 reads TGCAGCGTTGAACAAGCCTCTGGGGCCAACGTCCTGACTTTC. It yields the protein CSVEQASGANVLTF.

The chain combines TRBV18 with TRBJ2-2; perhaps TRBD1 as D (6 bases). Trimming stripped 2 bases from V and 1 base from J, with 8 bases between. The CDR3 extends over 15 amino acids. Germline assignment: CDR1 KGHSH and CDR2 LQKENI. CDR3 nucleotide sequence: TGTGCCAGCTCACCAAGCAGGGGGAACACCGGGGAGCTGTTTTTT. Amino acids: CASSPSRGNTGELFF.

There are many counts of this clonotype. CDR3: CASSSTGSTDTQYF. CDR3 in DNA: TGTGCCAGCAGTTCAACAGGTAGCACAGATACGCAGTATTTT. V usage is TRBV28 and J usage is TRBJ2-3; a possible D gene is TRBD1 (5 bases). Trimming left V 4 bases short and J 0 bases short, with 8 bases between. Germline V gene lookup returns CDR1 MDHEN and CDR2 SYDVKM. The length of the CDR3 is 14 residues.

This clonotype was observed at least ten times. The rearrangement joins TRBV20-1 to TRBJ2-7; 7 positions match TRBD2. The V gene's germline CDR1 is DFQATT and CDR2 SNEGSKA (reference sequence). V trimming: 3 bases; J trimming: 3 bases; junction bases outside the gene matches: 2. The CDR3 loop spans 12 amino acids. CDR3 in DNA: TGCAGTGCTAGGGGGACTAACTACGAGCAGTACTTC. This encodes CSARGTNYEQYF.

The genes are TRBV5-6 and TRBJ1-4; the match to TRBD1 covers 9 bases. The ends lost 3 bases at V and 4 bases at J; junction bases unmatched: 4. The CDR3 has 15 amino acids. Germline V gives CDR1 SGHDT, CDR2 YYEEEE. In nucleotides, the CDR3 is TGTGCCAGCAGCTACAGGGGGCTAGGTAATGAAAAACTGTTTTTT. Protein sequence: CASSYRGLGNEKLFF.

This clonotype has at least ten counts. This chain connects TRBV7-9 to TRBJ1-1; perhaps TRBD1 as D (5 bases). From germline, CDR1 is SEHNR and CDR2 FQNEAQ (reference sequence). Trimming took off 5 bases at V and 7 bases at J, with 17 bases between the two ends. The CDR3 is 14 residues long. CDR3 sequence (DNA): TGTGCCAGCAGCCCCTTTCGGGGACGGAGTGAAGCTTTCTTT. This gives the protein CASSPFRGRSEAFF.

The sample holds a few counts of this clonotype. A much larger clone lies a single base off, so this may be a read error. V is TRBV5-1 and J is TRBJ2-1, with D unclear. With 5 bases removed from V and 0 bases from J, the gap between germline ends came to 12 bases. The V gene's germline CDR1 is SGHRS and CDR2 YFSETQ. CDR3 length: 15 residues. The CDR3 spells CASRRTEDSYNEQFF. CDR3 nucleotide sequence: TGCGCCAGCAGACGCACAGAGGACTCCTACAATGAGCAGTTCTTC.

This clonotype was seen at least ten times. The V and J genes are TRBV5-1 and TRBJ2-5; D gene unclear. The germline V gene has CDR1 SGHRS and CDR2 YFSETQ. This CDR3 has 13 residues. The V and J ends lost 3 bases and 1 base respectively, with 7 bases between them. The CDR3 nucleotides read TGCGCCAGCAGCTCAGAGCTCCAAGAGACCCAGTACTTC. Protein product: CASSSELQETQYF. The full variable domain, rest sourced from reference TRBV5-1 and TRBJ2-5, is KAGVTQTPRYLIKTRGQQVTLSCSPISGHRSVSWYQQTPGQGLQFLFEYFSETQRNKGNFPGRFSGRQFSNSRSEMNVSTLELGDSALYLCASSSELQETQYFGPGTRLLVL.

Many counts were recorded for this clonotype. This sequence joins TRBV27 and TRBJ1-3, with D perhaps TRBD1 (5 bases). The V end lost 6 bases, the J end lost 2 bases, and 17 bases lay between the germline ends. CDR1 and CDR2 (germline): MNHEY, SMNVEV (reference sequence). This CDR3 comprises 16 residues. The CDR3 nucleotides read TGTGCCAGCAGGGACCCCGATTTGGGGGCTGGAAACACCATATATTTT. Protein: CASRDPDLGAGNTIYF.

This clonotype occurred many times. The chain carries TRBV6-1 and TRBJ2-2; D gene uncertain. V gave up 4 bases and J gave up 1 base, with 19 bases separating them. This CDR3 has 18 residues. The germline gives CDR1 MNHNS, CDR2 SASEGT. The CDR3 is CASSARWRGIKNTGELFF. The CDR3 DNA sequence: TGTGCCAGCAGTGCTCGTTGGCGTGGGATAAAGAACACCGGGGAGCTGTTTTTT.

This clonotype came up a few times. The chain joins TRBV20-1 to TRBJ2-3, with D tentatively TRBD2 (6 bases). The CDR3 loop spans 14 amino acids. Germline CDR1 and CDR2: DFQATT and SNEGSKA (reference sequence). This CDR3 is CTPVQAGGIDTQYF. The CDR3 region has the DNA TGCACTCCGGTCCAGGCAGGAGGGATAGATACGCAGTATTTT.

This clonotype was observed many times. Written as DNA, the CDR3 is TGTGCCAGCAGTTCCTCCCTTACAGGGGGCGGAACCTACGAGCAGTACTTC. This translates into CASSSSLTGGGTYEQYF. The genes are TRBV27 and TRBJ2-7, with TRBD1 identical over 9 bases. The CDR3 totals 17 residues. Germline-derived CDR1 and CDR2 are MNHEY and SMNVEV (reference sequence). V shed 4 bases, J shed 2 bases, and the junction held 12 bases outside the gene matches.